These 21 T cell receptor beta chains share one sample of origin, sequenced in a study of T cell responses to AZD1222 COVID-19 vaccine. Libraries were prepared by immunoSEQ multiplex PCR; TCRdb keeps only in-frame clonotypes and omits some of them. The data contain about 140,000 clones, 85% to 90% of them singletons. Sequenced material: peripheral blood, taken on day 0 of AZD1222 vaccination. The origin of the receptors is an adult in good health.

The chain carries TRBV7-2 and TRBJ1-1; D remains ambiguous. Germline V gene lookup returns CDR1 SGHTA and CDR2 FQGNSA. V shed 2 bases and J shed 3 bases, with 7 bases lying between them. This CDR3 has 13 residues. CDR3 DNA sequence: TGTGCCAGCAGCTTACACACTGACACTGAAGCTTTCTTT. Translation: CASSLHTDTEAFF.

V and J are TRBV4-3 and TRBJ1-2, with 8 bases identical to TRBD1. In germline, CDR1 is LGHNA, CDR2 YSLEER. This CDR3 has 19 residues. J gave up 0 bases and V 1 base, and 13 bases lay outside the gene matches. Written as DNA, the CDR3 is TGCGCCAGCAGCCAAGCGAATAGGGCGGGACAGGACTCTAACTATGGCTACACCTTC. It codes for CASSQANRAGQDSNYGYTF.

This clone was recorded a few times. V and J are TRBV7-2 and TRBJ2-7; D ambiguous. The length of the CDR3 is 14 residues. Trimming stripped 5 bases from V and 6 bases from J, with 17 bases between. Looked up from germline, CDR1 is SGHTA and CDR2 is FQGNSA. The CDR3 protein is CASSEGSGLSEQYF. The DNA for the CDR3 is TGTGCCAGCAGCGAAGGATCTGGGCTAAGCGAGCAGTACTTC.

The chain carries TRBV4-3 and TRBJ2-1; 8 bases are shared with TRBD2. V lost 1 base and J lost 7; bases outside the gene matches: 9. Per germline, CDR1 LGHNA and CDR2 YSLEER. CDR3 size: 16 residues. For the CDR3, the DNA is TGCGCCAGCAGCCAAGGAGGGAGCGGGAGTCTAAATGAGCAGTTCTTC. Amino acid sequence: CASSQGGSGSLNEQFF.

The chain carries TRBV4-2 and TRBJ2-1; a weak D match, TRBD1 (5 bases). CDR1 LGHNA and CDR2 YNFKEQ come from the germline V gene. The CDR3 has 12 amino acids. Between the trimmed V and J ends, which lost 0 bases and 10 bases, there was a span of 7 bases. This CDR3 is CASSQEWGEQFF. The CDR3 region has the DNA TGTGCCAGCAGCCAAGAGTGGGGCGAGCAGTTCTTC.

This chain links TRBV5-1 with TRBJ2-7; D is unclear. Trimming cost V 4 bases and J 7 bases, with 15 bases left between them. The germline CDR1 and CDR2 sequences are SGHRS and YFSETQ. The CDR3 runs 13 residues. The CDR3 DNA follows: TGCGCCAGCAGCCGGAATGGCGTAACTGAGCAGTACTTC. The encoded protein is CASSRNGVTEQYF. The full variable domain, its missing parts supplied by reference TRBV5-1 and TRBJ2-7, is KAGVTQTPRYLIKTRGQQVTLSCSPISGHRSVSWYQQTPGQGLQFLFEYFSETQRNKGNFPGRFSGRQFSNSRSEMNVSTLELGDSALYLCASSRNGVTEQYFGPGTRLTVT.

J is TRBJ2-1 and V is TRBV7-9; 7 positions agree with TRBD2. J was trimmed by 3 bases and V by 5 bases; bases with no gene match: 4. The CDR3 is 14 residues long. Germline V gives CDR1 SEHNR, CDR2 FQNEAQ (reference sequence). In DNA form, the CDR3 reads TGTGCCAGCAGCAGCCCGGGGGGCTACAATGAGCAGTTCTTC. This sequence encodes CASSSPGGYNEQFF.

The chain joins TRBV6-5 to TRBJ2-5; maybe TRBD1 (6 bases). Germline CDR1 reads MNHEY; CDR2 reads SVGAGI. V lost 0 bases to trimming and J lost 0 bases, with 8 bases between them. The length of the CDR3 is 15 residues. This CDR3 is CASSYSAGDQETQYF. The CDR3 DNA reads TGTGCCAGCAGTTACTCTGCAGGGGACCAAGAGACCCAGTACTTC.

V usage is TRBV18 and J usage is TRBJ2-7; D not certain. Trimming took off 3 bases at V and 0 bases at J, with 12 bases between the two ends. This CDR3 spans 15 amino acids. From germline, CDR1 is KGHSH and CDR2 LQKENI. In DNA, the CDR3 is TGTGCCAGCTCACCCCTGAAGAATTCCTCCTACGAGCAGTACTTC. It encodes CASSPLKNSSYEQYF.

The V call is TRBV19, the J call TRBJ2-7, with D possibly matching TRBD2 (5 bases). The CDR3 runs to 11 residues. Germline lookup yields CDR1 LNHDA and CDR2 SQIVND (reference sequence). Trimming took 10 bases from V and 2 from J, leaving 9 bases between them. The CDR3 loop reads CAILGTYEQYF. CDR3 coding DNA: TGTGCCATCCTCGGGACCTACGAGCAGTACTTC. Full variable domain (outside the CDR3, taken from reference TRBV19 and TRBJ2-7): DGGITQSPKYLFRKEGQNVTLSCEQNLNHDAMYWYRQDPGQGLRLIYYSQIVNDFQKGDIAEGYSVSREKKESFPLTVTSAQKNPTAFYLCAILGTYEQYFGPGTRLTVT.

J is TRBJ2-7 and V is TRBV4-3; 9 bases agree with TRBD1. The germline gives CDR1 LGHNA, CDR2 YSLEER. The V and J ends lost 0 bases and 5 bases, in that order; junction bases with no gene match: 5. The CDR3 is 15 residues long. CDR3 in amino acids: CASSQDTGGRNEQYF. The DNA of the CDR3 is TGCGCCAGCAGCCAAGACACAGGGGGCCGGAACGAGCAGTACTTC.

The chain links TRBV27 to TRBJ1-5, with TRBD1 matching 7 bases. With V trimmed by 4 bases and J by 6 bases, 9 bases remained unmatched. Germline V gives CDR1 MNHEY, CDR2 SMNVEV (reference sequence). CDR3 length: 15 residues. The CDR3 sequence: CASSSLQGTAQPQHF. CDR3 sequence (DNA): TGTGCCAGCAGTTCCCTACAGGGGACGGCTCAGCCCCAGCATTTT.

The chain recombines TRBV11-2 with TRBJ2-3; D is ambiguous. V lost 2 bases and J 6 bases, leaving 9 bases between the germline ends. The CDR3 spans 13 residues. The germline CDR1 and CDR2 sequences are SGHAT and FQNNGV. The CDR3 nucleotides read TGTGCCAGCAGCTTAATTATGCGGGATACGCAGTATTTT. This gives the protein CASSLIMRDTQYF. Full variable domain (missing parts from reference TRBV11-2 and TRBJ2-3): EAGVAQSPRYKIIEKRQSVAFWCNPISGHATLYWYQQILGQGPKLLIQFQNNGVVDDSQLPKDRFSAERLKGVDSTLKIQPAKLEDSAVYLCASSLIMRDTQYFGPGTRLTVL.

This clone occurred a few times. This chain links TRBV25-1 with TRBJ1-2; D gene unclear. This CDR3 is 14 amino acids long. Germline V gives CDR1 MGHDK, CDR2 SYGVNS. V lost 7 bases and J 5 bases, leaving 17 bases between the germline ends. The CDR3 DNA reads TGTGCCAGCACCGATTTGACGGAAACTTATGGCTACACCTTC. This codes for CASTDLTETYGYTF.

This sequence joins TRBV7-2 and TRBJ2-7, with TRBD2 matching over 14 bases. The germline gives CDR1 SGHTA, CDR2 FQGNSA. CDR3 size: 16 residues. Losses at the gene ends were 4 bases for V and 2 bases for J; bases not matched to a gene: 4. The CDR3 nucleotides are TGTGCCAGCAGCTCGGGACTAGCGGGGGCGGCCTACGAGCAGTACTTC. Translating it yields CASSSGLAGAAYEQYF. Drawing the rest from reference TRBV7-2 and TRBJ2-7, the complete variable domain is GAGVSQSPSNKVTEKGKDVELRCDPISGHTALYWYRQSLGQGLEFLIYFQGNSAPDKSGLPSDRFSAERTGGSVSTLTIQRTQQEDSAVYLCASSSGLAGAAYEQYFGPGTRLTVT.

There are a few counts of this clone. The gene calls are TRBV24-1 and TRBJ1-2; TRBD1 matches at 10 bases. CDR1 KGHDR and CDR2 SFDVKD come from the germline V gene. Unmatched junction bases numbered 9, after V lost 4 bases and J lost 8 bases. The CDR3 is 15 amino acids. The CDR3 region is CATSETGGLAGGYTF. The CDR3 DNA sequence: TGTGCCACCAGTGAGACAGGGGGCCTTGCGGGGGGCTACACCTTC.

V and J are TRBV9 and TRBJ1-5; TRBD1 aligns across 7 bases. The CDR3 consists of 15 residues. The germline V gene has CDR1 SGDLS and CDR2 YYNGEE. V shed 3 bases, J shed 7 bases, and the junction held 10 bases outside the gene matches. CDR3 in DNA: TGTGCCAGCAGCGCCCGGGGGACAGCAGGACAGCCCCAGCATTTT. Translated: CASSARGTAGQPQHF. Full variable domain (remainder filled in from reference TRBV9 and TRBJ1-5): DSGVTQTPKHLITATGQRVTLRCSPRSGDLSVYWYQQSLDQGLQFLIQYYNGEERAKGNILERFSAQQFPDLHSELNLSSLELGDSALYFCASSARGTAGQPQHFGDGTRLSIL.

The V gene is TRBV5-6, the J gene TRBJ1-4; 7 nucleotides agree with TRBD1. V was clipped by 5 bases and J by 6 bases; unmatched bases: 4. The CDR3 consists of 13 residues. Germline V gene data show CDR1 as SGHDT and CDR2 as YYEEEE. CDR3 protein: CASRTGTDEKLFF. CDR3 bases: TGTGCCAGCAGGACAGGGACGGATGAAAAACTGTTTTTT.

The rearrangement joins TRBV14 to TRBJ2-2; no definite D call. Germline V gene lookup returns CDR1 SGHDN and CDR2 FVKESK. V was trimmed by 1 base and J by 7 bases, leaving 7 bases between them. This CDR3 is 13 amino acids long. In nucleotides, the CDR3 is TGTGCCAGCAGCCAAGTGCAGAGCGGGGAGCTGTTTTTT. Its protein product is CASSQVQSGELFF.

The rearrangement uses TRBV7-6 and TRBJ2-1, with 11 positions matching TRBD2. Trimming cost V 0 bases and J 7 bases; bases outside gene matches: 8. Germline CDR1 is SGHVS and CDR2 is FNYEAQ. The CDR3 has 17 residues. CDR3 coding DNA: TGTGCCAGCAGCTTAGCGGCCACTAGCGGGAGTTTAAATGAGCAGTTCTTC. Translating it yields CASSLAATSGSLNEQFF.

The chain couples TRBV27 to TRBJ1-2, with TRBD1 matching over 9 bases. Germline lookup yields CDR1 MNHEY and CDR2 SMNVEV (reference sequence). The CDR3 totals 14 residues. The V and J ends lost 6 bases and 8 bases, in that order; junction bases with no gene match: 10. The CDR3: CASSHTGGGLGYTF. CDR3 DNA sequence: TGTGCCAGCAGCCATACAGGGGGCGGCCTGGGCTACACCTTC.